Listed here is a single T cell receptor (beta chain). Its antigen is not identified. Trimming shortened V by 2 bases and J by 3 bases, and 8 bases separated the two germline ends. Germline CDR1 SGHVS, CDR2 FQNEAQ. This CDR3 comprises 14 residues. The PCR made use of 60 Vbeta and 13 Jbeta primers. TCRdb's copy holds only in-frame clones and misses some; the assay was immunoSEQ multiplex PCR. Here the sample spans some 51,000 clones, 55% to 85% being singletons. The data originate from a study of cytomegalovirus exposure and HLA in healthy donors. Broader study findings: Most TCR sequences proved rare, with some public TCRs found in many donors.

Sequencing input: PBMCs. This TCR derives from a man aged 35-49 years in good health and CMV-seropositive. The J gene is TRBJ1-5, the V gene TRBV7-8; unclear D gene. CDR3 coding DNA: TGTGCCAGCAGCTTATCCCCTTACAATCAGCCCCAGCATTTT. Its protein is CASSLSPYNQPQHF.